Included here is one T cell receptor (beta chain) sequence, with context. This sample is part of a study of blood T cell repertoires in COVID-19. Study information: Sources were T cells, B-cell-depleted T cells, or PBMCs; the material itself was cDNA or gDNA.

Participants' reported clinical history set cohort assignment. Recovered status applied to Cohort 3 donors who had two consecutive negative PCRs. It also applied to those with clearance or with symptom resolution. The authors' processing: It was from reference gene primer amplification that nucleated cell counts were estimated. The data were produced by immunoSEQ multiplex PCR, yet TCRdb's version contains in-frame clones alone and is incomplete. V, J and clone size were drawn from that table, and D and trimming were deduced from the DNA. The sample records 350,000 to 400,000 clones, nearly 90% being singletons. What was sequenced was PBMCs or T cells enriched from blood (not recorded which). This receptor was identified in a woman in her 30s who had recovered from COVID-19.

The CDR3 region has the DNA TGCGCCAGCAGCCAAGGTGGCTATTTAGACAGGGCCTACCCAGATACGCAGTATTTT. As protein: CASSQGGYLDRAYPDTQYF. The V call is TRBV4-1, the J call TRBJ2-3; 7 bases align to TRBD1. The V gene end was trimmed by 1 base and the J gene end by 4 bases; junction bases not matched to a gene: 17. Germline CDR1 is MGHRA and CDR2 is YSYEKL. CDR3 size: 19 residues.